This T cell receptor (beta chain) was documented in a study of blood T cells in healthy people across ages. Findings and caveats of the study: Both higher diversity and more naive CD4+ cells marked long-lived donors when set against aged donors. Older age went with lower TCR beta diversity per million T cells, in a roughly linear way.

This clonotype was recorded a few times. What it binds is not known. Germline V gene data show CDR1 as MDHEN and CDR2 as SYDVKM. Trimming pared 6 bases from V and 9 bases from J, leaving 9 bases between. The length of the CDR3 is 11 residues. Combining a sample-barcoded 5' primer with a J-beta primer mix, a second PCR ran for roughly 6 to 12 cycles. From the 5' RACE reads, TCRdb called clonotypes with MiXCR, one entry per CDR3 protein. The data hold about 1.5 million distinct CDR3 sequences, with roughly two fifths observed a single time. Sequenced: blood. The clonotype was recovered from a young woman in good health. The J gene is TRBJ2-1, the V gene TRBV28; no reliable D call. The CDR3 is CASRSLVEQFF. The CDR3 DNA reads TGTGCCAGCAGGAGTTTGGTTGAGCAGTTCTTC.